These T cell receptor beta chains were read from a single sample in a study of T cell changes during pregnancy in multiple sclerosis. The table came from immunoSEQ multiplex PCR; TCRdb's copy has only in-frame clones and leaves some out. This table has tens of thousands of clones, around 93% appearing once. Sequencing used CD8+ T cells from peripheral blood mononuclear cells, obtained in the first trimester of pregnancy. These receptor sequences come from a female donor with multiple sclerosis, enrolled in a pregnancy study. The CDR3 runs from the conserved cysteine through the conserved F or W. Fields, in order: J gene, D gene, V gene, clone size, CDR3 protein, CDR3 DNA. A D gene is named only where the DNA matches it firmly. Clone size is given for some rows only: seen once, a few or many times, or a class if the clone is expanded.

j_gene: TRBJ2-1; d_gene: TRBD1; v_gene: TRBV11-2; abundance: .; CDR3aa: CASSAYRGHNEQFF; CDR3nt: TGTGCCAGCAGCGCGTACAGGGGACACAATGAGCAGTTCTTC
j_gene: TRBJ1-5; d_gene: TRBD1; v_gene: TRBV19; abundance: .; CDR3aa: CASSIWGQGDQPQHF; CDR3nt: TGTGCCAGTAGTATTTGGGGACAGGGGGATCAGCCCCAGCATTTT
j_gene: TRBJ1-2; d_gene: .; v_gene: TRBV27; abundance: .; CDR3aa: CASSPRASYGYTF; CDR3nt: TGTGCCAGCAGCCCGCGGGCTAGCTATGGCTACACCTTC
j_gene: TRBJ2-3; d_gene: .; v_gene: TRBV7-8; abundance: .; CDR3aa: CASSGRGTSTDTQYF; CDR3nt: TGTGCCAGCAGCGGCAGAGGGACTAGCACAGATACGCAGTATTTT
j_gene: TRBJ2-7; d_gene: .; v_gene: TRBV7-9; abundance: .; CDR3aa: CASSLGSYEQYF; CDR3nt: TGTGCCAGCAGCTTAGGGAGCTACGAGCAGTACTTC
j_gene: TRBJ1-5; d_gene: TRBD1; v_gene: TRBV19; abundance: .; CDR3aa: CARTGANQPQHF; CDR3nt: TGTGCCAGGACAGGGGCCAATCAGCCCCAGCATTTT
j_gene: TRBJ2-3; d_gene: TRBD1; v_gene: TRBV13; abundance: .; CDR3aa: CASSLDRETDTQYF; CDR3nt: TGTGCCAGCAGCCTCGACAGGGAAACAGATACGCAGTATTTT
j_gene: TRBJ1-1; d_gene: .; v_gene: TRBV19; abundance: few; CDR3aa: CASSISGNTEAFF; CDR3nt: TGTGCCAGTAGTATATCCGGGAACACTGAAGCTTTCTTT
j_gene: TRBJ2-7; d_gene: .; v_gene: TRBV25-1; abundance: .; CDR3aa: CASSKKASVQYSYEQYF; CDR3nt: TGTGCCAGCAGTAAGAAAGCCAGTGTACAGTACTCCTACGAGCAGTACTTC
j_gene: TRBJ2-1; d_gene: .; v_gene: TRBV19; abundance: .; CDR3aa: CASSIRQVASGNEQFF; CDR3nt: TGTGCCAGTAGTATTCGACAGGTAGCCTCAGGGAATGAGCAGTTCTTC
j_gene: TRBJ2-1; d_gene: TRBD2; v_gene: TRBV7-2; abundance: .; CDR3aa: CASSLVEGGDEQFF; CDR3nt: TGTGCCAGCAGCTTAGTGGAGGGAGGGGATGAGCAGTTCTTC
j_gene: TRBJ2-7; d_gene: .; v_gene: TRBV13; abundance: .; CDR3aa: CASSLSTGRSYEQYF; CDR3nt: TGTGCCAGCAGCTTATCAACAGGCCGATCCTACGAGCAGTACTTC
j_gene: TRBJ2-7; d_gene: .; v_gene: TRBV10-3; abundance: .; CDR3aa: CAIRGDKYEQYF; CDR3nt: TGTGCCATCAGGGGGGACAAGTACGAGCAGTACTTC
j_gene: TRBJ2-1; d_gene: TRBD2; v_gene: TRBV7-2; abundance: .; CDR3aa: CASSLWREGLDNEQFF; CDR3nt: TGTGCCAGCAGCTTGTGGCGGGAGGGCCTCGACAATGAGCAGTTCTTC
j_gene: TRBJ2-7; d_gene: .; v_gene: TRBV7-8; abundance: .; CDR3aa: CASRGPLVDEQYF; CDR3nt: TGTGCCAGCAGAGGTCCCCTAGTTGACGAGCAGTACTTC
j_gene: TRBJ1-2; d_gene: .; v_gene: TRBV27; abundance: once; CDR3aa: CASSHGGVANYGYTF; CDR3nt: TGTGCCAGCAGTCACGGAGGGGTAGCTAACTATGGCTACACCTTC
j_gene: TRBJ2-6; d_gene: .; v_gene: TRBV4-1; abundance: .; CDR3aa: CASSQDSDWSSGANVLTF; CDR3nt: TGCGCCAGCAGCCAAGATAGCGACTGGAGCTCTGGGGCCAACGTCCTGACTTTC
j_gene: TRBJ2-7; d_gene: .; v_gene: TRBV5-6; abundance: .; CDR3aa: CASTLQGSISYEQYF; CDR3nt: TGTGCCAGCACCTTACAGGGTTCAATCTCCTACGAGCAGTACTTC
j_gene: TRBJ2-7; d_gene: .; v_gene: TRBV27; abundance: .; CDR3aa: CASSLSRQPNYEQYF; CDR3nt: TGTGCCAGCAGTTTATCGAGACAGCCCAACTACGAGCAGTACTTC
j_gene: TRBJ1-1; d_gene: .; v_gene: TRBV10-3; abundance: .; CDR3aa: CATYMNTEAFF; CDR3nt: TGTGCCACCTATATGAACACTGAAGCTTTCTTT
j_gene: TRBJ1-5; d_gene: .; v_gene: TRBV2; abundance: once; CDR3aa: CASKDRTTGPQHF; CDR3nt: TGTGCCAGCAAAGACAGGACCACCGGGCCCCAGCATTTT
j_gene: TRBJ2-7; d_gene: TRBD2; v_gene: TRBV9; abundance: .; CDR3aa: CASSGGLASYEQYF; CDR3nt: TGTGCCAGCAGCGGGGGACTAGCCTCCTACGAGCAGTACTTC
j_gene: TRBJ1-1; d_gene: .; v_gene: TRBV6-1; abundance: .; CDR3aa: CACRRGTEAFF; CDR3nt: TGTGCCTGCAGGCGGGGCACTGAAGCTTTCTTT
j_gene: TRBJ1-2; d_gene: TRBD1; v_gene: TRBV16; abundance: .; CDR3aa: CASSRDRANYGYTF; CDR3nt: TGTGCCAGCAGCCGGGACAGGGCCAACTATGGCTACACCTTC
j_gene: TRBJ1-2; d_gene: TRBD1; v_gene: TRBV13; abundance: once; CDR3aa: CASSWDRGINGYTF; CDR3nt: TGTGCCAGCAGCTGGGACAGGGGGATCAATGGCTACACCTTC
j_gene: TRBJ2-7; d_gene: .; v_gene: TRBV27; abundance: .; CDR3aa: CASSLDTPGEQYF; CDR3nt: TGTGCCAGCAGTTTGGACACGCCTGGGGAGCAGTACTTC
j_gene: TRBJ1-1; d_gene: TRBD1; v_gene: TRBV6-6; abundance: once; CDR3aa: CASSYSGTGMNTEAFF; CDR3nt: TGTGCCAGCAGTTACTCGGGGACAGGAATGAACACTGAAGCTTTCTTT
j_gene: TRBJ1-2; d_gene: .; v_gene: TRBV12-5; abundance: .; CDR3aa: CASGSIDYYGYTF; CDR3nt: TGTGCTAGTGGTTCCATTGACTACTATGGCTACACCTTC
j_gene: TRBJ2-7; d_gene: .; v_gene: TRBV27; abundance: .; CDR3aa: CASSPLGRSYEQYF; CDR3nt: TGTGCCAGCAGTCCCTTAGGGAGGTCCTACGAGCAGTACTTC
j_gene: TRBJ2-1; d_gene: .; v_gene: TRBV5-4; abundance: .; CDR3aa: CASSLSGLPQGEQFF; CDR3nt: TGTGCCAGCAGCTTATCCGGTCTACCCCAGGGAGAGCAGTTCTTC
j_gene: TRBJ1-5; d_gene: TRBD1; v_gene: TRBV4-3; abundance: .; CDR3aa: CASSLSRGMYQPQHF; CDR3nt: TGCGCCAGCAGCCTATCCAGGGGGATGTATCAGCCCCAGCATTTT
j_gene: TRBJ2-7; d_gene: TRBD1; v_gene: TRBV4-1; abundance: .; CDR3aa: CASSQPGTGTPYEQYF; CDR3nt: TGCGCCAGCAGCCAACCGGGGACAGGGACCCCCTACGAGCAGTACTTC
j_gene: TRBJ2-2; d_gene: .; v_gene: TRBV6-4; abundance: once; CDR3aa: CATSDREDGELFF; CDR3nt: TGTGCCACCTCCGACAGGGAGGACGGGGAGCTGTTTTTT
j_gene: TRBJ2-1; d_gene: .; v_gene: TRBV4-1; abundance: .; CDR3aa: CASRNRPTEGYNEQFF; CDR3nt: TGCGCCAGCAGGAACCGACCGACGGAGGGGTACAATGAGCAGTTCTTC
j_gene: TRBJ2-2; d_gene: .; v_gene: TRBV4-1; abundance: .; CDR3aa: CASSLGAANTGELFF; CDR3nt: TGCGCCAGCAGCCTAGGGGCGGCGAACACCGGGGAGCTGTTTTTT
j_gene: TRBJ2-7; d_gene: .; v_gene: TRBV9; abundance: .; CDR3aa: CASSVDGLSYEQYF; CDR3nt: TGTGCCAGCAGCGTAGACGGGTTATCCTACGAGCAGTACTTC
j_gene: TRBJ1-6; d_gene: .; v_gene: TRBV9; abundance: .; CDR3aa: CASSVDREPLHF; CDR3nt: TGTGCCAGCAGCGTAGACAGGGAACCCCTCCACTTT
j_gene: TRBJ1-4; d_gene: .; v_gene: TRBV30; abundance: .; CDR3aa: CAWVQRRGEKLFF; CDR3nt: TGTGCCTGGGTACAGCGGCGGGGTGAAAAACTGTTTTTT
j_gene: TRBJ2-7; d_gene: TRBD1; v_gene: TRBV6-1; abundance: .; CDR3aa: CASSADRPYEQYF; CDR3nt: TGTGCCAGCAGCGCGGACAGGCCCTACGAGCAGTACTTC
j_gene: TRBJ2-2; d_gene: .; v_gene: TRBV11-3; abundance: .; CDR3aa: CASSSPGSHTGELFF; CDR3nt: TGTGCCAGCAGCTCCCCCGGGTCGCACACCGGGGAGCTGTTTTTT
j_gene: TRBJ2-1; d_gene: TRBD2; v_gene: TRBV4-3; abundance: .; CDR3aa: CASSQALASGYLLF; CDR3nt: TGCGCCAGCAGCCAAGCTTTGGCTAGCGGCTATCTACTCTTC
j_gene: TRBJ2-1; d_gene: TRBD2; v_gene: TRBV5-8; abundance: .; CDR3aa: CASSARGGEQFF; CDR3nt: TGTGCCAGCAGCGCACGGGGGGGGGAGCAGTTCTTC
j_gene: TRBJ2-2; d_gene: .; v_gene: TRBV19; abundance: .; CDR3aa: CASSSAGYGGELFF; CDR3nt: TGTGCCAGTAGCTCGGCAGGGTATGGCGGGGAGCTGTTTTTT
j_gene: TRBJ2-2; d_gene: .; v_gene: TRBV2; abundance: .; CDR3aa: CASTRSMVANTGELFF; CDR3nt: TGTGCCAGCACCCGATCGATGGTAGCGAACACCGGGGAGCTGTTTTTT
j_gene: TRBJ2-1; d_gene: .; v_gene: TRBV5-4; abundance: .; CDR3aa: CASSLGGGRANEQFF; CDR3nt: TGTGCCAGCAGCTTAGGGGGAGGGCGAGCAAATGAGCAGTTCTTC
j_gene: TRBJ2-1; d_gene: TRBD2; v_gene: TRBV7-9; abundance: .; CDR3aa: CASSREGRNEQFF; CDR3nt: TGTGCCAGCAGTCGGGAGGGGCGGAATGAGCAGTTCTTC
j_gene: TRBJ2-7; d_gene: TRBD2; v_gene: TRBV27; abundance: .; CDR3aa: CASSSGTSEVYEQYF; CDR3nt: TGTGCCAGCAGTTCTGGGACTAGCGAGGTCTACGAGCAGTACTTC